Detailed here is one T cell receptor beta chain. Antigen: not known. Indicated time point: week 35, safety follow-up. A single vaccine dose contained 300 ug of mutant IDH1 20-mer peptide, and topical imiquimod was used with it. Each patient was administered eight vaccinations, scheduled in weeks 1, 3, 5, 7, 11, 15, 19 and 23. The sample comes from a study of a mutant IDH1 vaccine in newly diagnosed glioma. The length of the CDR3 is 13 residues. Germline CDR1 MNHEY, CDR2 SVGAGI. Germline trimming cut 7 bases from V and 10 bases from J; bases unmatched to any gene: 8. Only in-frame clones appear in the TCRdb table, and some are missing; sequencing was by immunoSEQ multiplex PCR. This sample has tens of thousands of clones, with about three quarters found just once.

The chain joins TRBV6-5 to TRBJ2-1, with 9 bases that match TRBD2. This TCR came from a man aged 35 to 55 with glioma. The sample consisted of PBMCs, taken from a glioma patient whose treatment included an IDH1 peptide vaccine. CDR3 amino acids: CASTTGGRGEQFF. For the CDR3, the DNA is TGTGCCAGCACTACGGGCGGGAGGGGGGAGCAGTTCTTC.